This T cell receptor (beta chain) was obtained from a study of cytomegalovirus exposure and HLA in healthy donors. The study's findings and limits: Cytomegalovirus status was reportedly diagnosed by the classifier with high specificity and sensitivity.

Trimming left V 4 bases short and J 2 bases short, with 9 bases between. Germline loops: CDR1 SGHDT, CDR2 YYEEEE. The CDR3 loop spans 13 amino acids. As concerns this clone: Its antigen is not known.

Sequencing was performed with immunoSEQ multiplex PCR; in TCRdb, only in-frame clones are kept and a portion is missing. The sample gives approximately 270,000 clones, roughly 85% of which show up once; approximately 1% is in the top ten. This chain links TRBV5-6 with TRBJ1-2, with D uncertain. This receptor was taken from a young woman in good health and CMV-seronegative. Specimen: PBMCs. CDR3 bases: TGTGCCAGCAGCCCCGACACCAACTATGGCTACACCTTC. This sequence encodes CASSPDTNYGYTF.